The clone carrying this T cell receptor beta chain occurred a few times. Its antigen is currently unknown. These data come from a study of identical twins. Notes on the study in general: The more abundant beta clonotypes in cord blood had fewer insertions, and memory repertoires did not show this. Instead of following the same donors, the conclusions were based on cross-sectional statistical analysis. Researchers reported weaker excess twin sharing in beta out-of-frame sequences.

The authors used template switching to add a universal primer site and gave cDNA unique molecular identifiers. TCRdb re-analysed the 5' RACE reads in MiXCR, keeping a single row per CDR3 protein. The repertoire holds 450,000 to 600,000 distinct CDR3 sequences, with around 22% as singletons. Deletions cut 4 bases from V and 4 bases from J, with 12 bases between. Germline V gives CDR1 SEHNR, CDR2 FQNEAQ (reference sequence). This CDR3 region has 14 residues. The data also belong to a second study, concerning yellow fever vaccine responses in identical twins.

Sequencing used CD4+ T cells sorted from blood. The rearrangement links TRBV7-9 to TRBJ2-3; D possibly uses TRBD1 or TRBD2 (5 bases each). This clonotype was obtained from a woman under 30 in good health. The CDR3 DNA sequence: TGTGCCAGCAGCTCGGGACCCAAGGCAGATACGCAGTATTTT. This translates into CASSSGPKADTQYF. The variable domain in full, with the rest retrieved from reference TRBV7-9 and TRBJ2-3, is DTGVSQNPRHKITKRGQNVTFRCDPISEHNRLYWYRQTLGQGPEFLTYFQNEAQLEKSRLLSDRFSAERPKGSFSTLEIQRTEQGDSAMYLCASSSGPKADTQYFGPGTRLTVL.